The 6 T cell receptor beta chains below all came from one sample that was sequenced in a study of CD4 T cells in relation to SARS-CoV-2 and coronaviruses (dated by TCRdb to about 2021). No cognate antigen is known for these TCRs. The library was produced with the immunoSEQ multiplex PCR assay. Imported from immuneACCESS, the table was reduced by TCRdb to in-frame sequences with V and J called. These copies leave out some clones; in studies compared against another copy, an unresolved V gene accounts for under half, and the cause of the remainder is not known. This sample has approximately 17,000 clones in its table, and 82% of those were observed once. The ten largest clones add up to about 31% of the sample. CD4+ T cells from unexposed donors were collected before the COVID-19 pandemic (2011-2018). The EasySep CD4+ T cell isolation kit was used to isolate CD4+ T cells once the cultures had run for roughly 10 days.

The sequenced sample consisted of CD4+ T cells from PBMCs, cultured in vitro. Receptors were obtained from a human donor in good health.

CDR3 loop: CASSLGGEVTNEQFF. In nucleotides, the CDR3 is TGTGCCAGCAGCTTAGGCGGGGAGGTAACAAATGAGCAGTTCTTC. The chain recombines TRBV5-6 with TRBJ2-1; a possible D gene is TRBD2 (6 bases). Germline loops: CDR1 SGHDT, CDR2 YYEEEE. The CDR3 has 15 amino acids. V lost 2 bases and J lost 7, with 16 bases in between.

This clone was detected only a few times. The chain has TRBV29-1 and TRBJ2-2; D might be TRBD1 (6 bases). The V end was cut by 7 bases, the J end by 4 bases, with 16 bases between. The CDR3 is 14 amino acids. Per the germline V gene, CDR1 is SQVTM and CDR2 is ANQGSEA. This chain's CDR3 is CSAGGQLTTGELFF. The DNA of the CDR3 is TGCAGCGCCGGAGGACAGTTAACCACCGGGGAGCTGTTTTTT.

The chain couples TRBV19 to TRBJ2-7, with 7 bases that match TRBD2. Germline loops: CDR1 LNHDA, CDR2 SQIVND (reference sequence). With 5 bases clipped from V and 1 base from J, the junction kept 5 bases outside the gene matches. CDR3 length: 14 amino acids. The CDR3 bases are TGTGCCAGTAGTTATAGCGGGCAATCCTACGAGCAGTACTTC. Encoded protein: CASSYSGQSYEQYF.

V usage is TRBV6-2 or TRBV6-3 and J usage is TRBJ2-6; unclear D gene. V lost 0 bases and J 0 bases, leaving 6 bases between the germline ends. Germline CDR1 is MNHEY and CDR2 is SVGEGT. The CDR3 is made up of 16 amino acids. CDR3 nucleotide sequence: TGTGCCAGCAGTTACTCTCCCCTCTCTGGGGCCAACGTCCTGACTTTC. Translation: CASSYSPLSGANVLTF.

In its sample, this clone was seen once. The V and J genes are TRBV7-2 and TRBJ2-6; a possible D gene is TRBD1 (5 bases). The CDR3 is 17 residues long. Trimming took off 1 base at V and 0 bases at J, with 10 bases between the two ends. Germline V gene data show CDR1 as SGHTA and CDR2 as FQGNSA. The CDR3 is CASSLVGRVSGANVLTF. CDR3 nucleotide sequence: TGTGCCAGCAGCTTAGTGGGGCGCGTCTCTGGGGCCAACGTCCTGACTTTC.

The CDR3 DNA reads as TGTGCCAGCAGCCCATTCGGGGGTATGAACACTGAAGCTTTCTTT. Translation: CASSPFGGMNTEAFF. This chain links TRBV5-4 with TRBJ1-1, with D perhaps TRBD1 (5 bases). V lost 4 bases and J lost 0, with 13 bases in between. This CDR3 has 15 amino acids. From germline, CDR1 is SGHNT and CDR2 YYREEE (reference sequence). Full variable domain (missing parts from reference TRBV5-4 and TRBJ1-1): ETGVTQSPTHLIKTRGQQVTLRCSSQSGHNTVSWYQQALGQGPQFIFQYYREEENGRGNFPPRFSGLQFPNYSSELNVNALELDDSALYLCASSPFGGMNTEAFFGQGTRLTVV.